These 20 T cell receptor beta chains were sequenced from one sample in a study of lymphopenia after photon versus proton radiotherapy. The assay was immunoSEQ multiplex PCR, and TCRdb's table has in-frame clones only and misses some. The data show some 55,000 clones, about 86% seen once. The material was peripheral blood, obtained from a patient treated with photon-based radiotherapy. The receptors were sampled from a man aged 50 or older with gastric cancer.

The J gene is TRBJ2-1, the V gene TRBV19, with TRBD2 matching 8 bases. Germline-derived CDR1 and CDR2 are LNHDA and SQIVND (reference sequence). V lost 2 bases and J lost 5; bases outside the gene matches: 11. The CDR3 is made up of 17 amino acids. The CDR3 DNA reads TGTGCCAGTAGTATAAAGGGTAGCGGGATTCTCCACAATGAGCAGTTCTTC. This sequence encodes CASSIKGSGILHNEQFF.

V is TRBV5-1 and J is TRBJ2-7, with 9 bases matching TRBD1. There are 14 residues in the CDR3. Germline lookup yields CDR1 SGHRS and CDR2 YFSETQ. V was clipped by 7 bases and J by 2 bases; unmatched bases: 7. CDR3 nucleotide sequence: TGCGCCAGCCGGATCGGGACAGGGACCTACGAGCAGTACTTC. It codes for CASRIGTGTYEQYF.

V is TRBV6-5 and J is TRBJ2-3; TRBD2 agrees at 10 bases. CDR3 size: 15 residues. Unmatched junction bases numbered 6, after V lost 5 bases and J lost 4 bases. Germline lookup yields CDR1 MNHEY and CDR2 SVGAGI. As DNA, the CDR3 is TGTGCCAGCAGTCTAGCGGGAGTGTCCCCAGATACGCAGTATTTT. Protein: CASSLAGVSPDTQYF.

This chain joins TRBV6-6 and TRBJ1-4; the D is unclear. The germline V and J ends were trimmed by 6 bases and 5 bases, with 4 bases remaining between them. CDR3 size: 11 residues. Per germline, CDR1 MNHNY and CDR2 SVGAGI (reference sequence). The CDR3 spells CASRKNEKLFF. CDR3 sequence (DNA): TGTGCCAGCAGGAAAAATGAAAAACTGTTTTTT.

The chain couples TRBV7-6 to TRBJ2-2; 7 bases match TRBD2. CDR1 and CDR2 (germline): SGHVS, FNYEAQ. The junction had 4 bases not matched to a gene; V was cut back by 6 bases and J by 3 bases. The CDR3 sequence is 14 residues long. This chain's CDR3 is CASRAGVDTGELFF. CDR3 nucleotide sequence: TGTGCCAGCAGGGCGGGAGTGGACACCGGGGAGCTGTTTTTT.

J is TRBJ2-5 and V is TRBV7-9, with D perhaps TRBD2 (6 bases). The V and J ends lost 5 bases and 4 bases respectively, with 20 bases between them. The germline gives CDR1 SEHNR, CDR2 FQNEAQ (reference sequence). The CDR3 totals 16 residues. The CDR3 here is CASSQSIWRRGETQYF. The CDR3 nucleotides are TGTGCCAGCAGCCAGTCGATTTGGAGGAGGGGAGAGACCCAGTACTTC.

The V call is TRBV27, the J call TRBJ2-7; D ambiguous. The V and J ends lost 5 bases and 0 bases respectively, with 11 bases between them. Germline CDR1 and CDR2: MNHEY and SMNVEV (reference sequence). This CDR3 region has 14 residues. CDR3 bases: TGTGCCAGCAGTGCTACCCAGAGCTCCTACGAGCAGTACTTC. Its protein product is CASSATQSSYEQYF.

This clone appeared a few times. The gene calls are TRBV7-2 and TRBJ1-5; tentatively, D is TRBD1 (5 bases). Germline CDR1 reads SGHTA; CDR2 reads FQGNSA. The CDR3 is 13 residues long. V gave up 1 base and J gave up 6 bases, with 7 bases separating them. CDR3 bases: TGTGCCAGCAGCTTAGGGGGCGGTCAGCCCCAGCATTTT. Residues: CASSLGGGQPQHF.

The V and J genes are TRBV7-2 and TRBJ2-3; TRBD2 matches at 9 bases. Trimming removed 1 base from V and 4 bases from J; junction bases left unmatched: 3. Germline CDR1 is SGHTA and CDR2 is FQGNSA. The CDR3 extends over 15 amino acids. The CDR3, as DNA: TGTGCCAGCAGCTTAGGGCGGGAGGGGGCAGATACGCAGTATTTT. Protein product: CASSLGREGADTQYF.

This rearrangement joins TRBV5-5 to TRBJ2-5; 7 bases agree with TRBD1. Per germline, CDR1 SGHKS and CDR2 YYEKEE (reference sequence). Trimming took 3 bases from V and 7 from J; bases not matched to a gene: 12. The CDR3 totals 15 residues. The CDR3 here is CASSWQDRSMGTQYF. CDR3 coding DNA: TGTGCCAGCAGCTGGCAGGACAGGTCCATGGGGACCCAGTACTTC.

This clone was detected a few times. The chain couples TRBV11-2 to TRBJ2-1; the match to TRBD2 covers 8 bases. The germline gives CDR1 SGHAT, CDR2 FQNNGV. This CDR3 region has 15 residues. With V trimmed by 5 bases and J by 5 bases, 8 bases remained unmatched. CDR3 bases: TGTGCCAGCAGCATGACCGGGACTAGAAACAATGAGCAGTTCTTC. It specifies CASSMTGTRNNEQFF.

The gene calls are TRBV27 and TRBJ2-7; D is uncertain. Trimming left V 2 bases short and J 4 bases short, with 15 bases between. The CDR3 consists of 15 residues. Germline values: CDR1 MNHEY, CDR2 SMNVEV (reference sequence). The CDR3 sequence: CASSLPEPLRYEQYF. CDR3 nucleotide sequence: TGTGCCAGCAGTTTACCCGAGCCCTTAAGGTACGAGCAGTACTTC.

The chain carries TRBV4-1 and TRBJ1-1; D may be TRBD1 (5 bases). The CDR3 has 17 amino acids. The V gene lost 1 base and the J gene lost 1 base, with 16 bases spanning the gap. Germline V lookup: CDR1 MGHRA, CDR2 YSYEKL. Written as DNA, the CDR3 is TGCGCCAGCAGCCAAGGTATTCAGGCTGGGGGGAACACTGAAGCTTTCTTT. Protein: CASSQGIQAGGNTEAFF.

This chain links TRBV5-1 with TRBJ2-5; TRBD1 might be the D (6 bases). The CDR3 covers 13 residues. Trimming took off 3 bases at V and 5 bases at J, with 11 bases between the two ends. From germline, CDR1 is SGHRS and CDR2 YFSETQ. The CDR3 nucleotides are TGCGCCAGCAGCTCGCAGGGGATGGAGACCCAGTACTTC. Its translation is CASSSQGMETQYF. Combining the CDR3 with reference TRBV5-1 and TRBJ2-5 gives the whole variable domain KAGVTQTPRYLIKTRGQQVTLSCSPISGHRSVSWYQQTPGQGLQFLFEYFSETQRNKGNFPGRFSGRQFSNSRSEMNVSTLELGDSALYLCASSSQGMETQYFGPGTRLLVL.

The chain carries TRBV18 and TRBJ2-7; D might be TRBD1 (6 bases). The CDR3 extends over 14 amino acids. CDR1 is KGHSH and CDR2 is LQKENI in the germline V gene. V dropped 2 bases and J dropped 0 bases, with 8 bases sitting between them. The CDR3 is CASSPYRDSYEQYF. The CDR3 DNA follows: TGTGCCAGCTCACCATACAGGGACTCCTACGAGCAGTACTTC.

This clone was counted a single time. The V gene is TRBV7-8, the J gene TRBJ2-5, with 9 positions matching TRBD2. Germline trimming cut 2 bases from V and 3 bases from J; bases unmatched to any gene: 10. Germline CDR1 and CDR2: SGHVS and FQNEAQ. The CDR3 length is 17 residues. The CDR3 reads CASSLSGGRQAKETQYF. CDR3 bases: TGTGCCAGCAGCTTAAGCGGGGGGCGGCAGGCAAAAGAGACCCAGTACTTC.

The V and J genes are TRBV2 and TRBJ2-4; no clear D gene. This CDR3 is built from 13 residues. Looked up from germline, CDR1 is SNHLY and CDR2 is FYNNEI. CDR3: CALMSGLGNIQYF. CDR3 nucleotide sequence: TGTGCATTGATGTCCGGGTTGGGAAACATTCAGTACTTC.

The J gene is TRBJ1-2, the V gene TRBV19, with TRBD1 matching over 10 bases. The germline gives CDR1 LNHDA, CDR2 SQIVND (reference sequence). There are 16 residues in the CDR3. V shed 7 bases, J shed 3 bases, and the junction held 11 bases outside the gene matches. In nucleotides, the CDR3 is TGTGCCAGTACCTTCGACGGACAGGGGGTATACTATGGCTACACCTTC. It encodes CASTFDGQGVYYGYTF.

This clone was seen once. V is TRBV18 and J is TRBJ2-7; TRBD2 matches at 12 bases. Germline-derived CDR1 and CDR2 are KGHSH and LQKENI. This CDR3 has 16 amino acids. Trimming cost V 3 bases and J 2 bases; bases outside gene matches: 5. The chain's CDR3 is CASSPTLAGGTYEQYF. The CDR3 DNA is TGTGCCAGCTCACCGACACTAGCGGGAGGTACCTACGAGCAGTACTTC.

The chain carries TRBV11-3 and TRBJ2-1; a weak D match, TRBD2 (5 bases). The CDR3 totals 14 residues. V lost 5 bases and J lost 7, with 15 bases in between. CDR1 and CDR2 from the germline V gene are SGHNT and YENEEA. CDR3 residues: CASSDHRRTNEQFF. The DNA for the CDR3 is TGTGCCAGCAGCGATCACAGACGGACTAATGAGCAGTTCTTC.